This T cell receptor (beta chain) was identified in a study of blood T cell repertoires in COVID-19. Study-level background: The samples span acute and convalescent COVID-19 from the United States, Italy and Spain. PBMCs, B-cell-depleted T cells, or T cells provided the cDNA or gDNA that made up the material.

Germline CDR1 is SGHTA and CDR2 is FQGTGA. Trimming took 1 base from V and 3 from J, leaving 14 bases between them. There are 16 residues in the CDR3. Original processing notes: Scientists estimated how many nucleated cells there were by amplifying reference gene primers. Libraries were prepared by immunoSEQ multiplex PCR; TCRdb keeps only in-frame clonotypes and omits some of them. The V and J calls and clone size are taken from that table; D and trimming were inferred from the DNA. This sample carries approximately 210,000 clones, roughly four fifths of them seen once, and the ten largest clones take around 12%. This clone was seen more than once but under ten times.

The sequenced sample consisted of peripheral blood. This clonotype originated in a woman aged 40 to 50 with acute or convalescent COVID-19. This chain links TRBV7-3 with TRBJ2-3; a weak D match, TRBD2 (5 bases). Here the CDR3 DNA reads TGTGCCAGCAGCTTAATCGGTAGCGTTGGTACAGATACGCAGTATTTT. Translated: CASSLIGSVGTDTQYF.